These 20 T cell receptor beta chains share one sample of origin, sequenced in a study of human T cells and chemical hapten exposure. The sample's time point: patch test 1, 2 weeks after DPC sensitization. As for treatment: therapeutic diphenylcyclopropenone sensitization with weekly scalp DPC. MiXCR was run by TCRdb on the RACE reads, yielding one entry per CDR3 protein. The table includes 65,000 to 95,000 distinct CDR3 sequences, about 11% detected once. Source: whole blood, taken in connection with sensitization to the hapten diphenylcyclopropenone (DPC). These receptors originate from a woman aged 60-70 years with alopecia areata. Some clones in this sample may be carry-over from other donors' samples.

In its sample, this clonotype was seen many times. The chain employs TRBV5-6 and TRBJ1-2, with 10 bases that match TRBD1. Germline trimming cut 4 bases from V and 6 bases from J; bases unmatched to any gene: 3. Germline V gives CDR1 SGHDT, CDR2 YYEEEE. This CDR3 region has 13 residues. The DNA for the CDR3 is TGTGCCAGCAGCCGCGGACAGGGGGATGGCTACACCTTC. Translated, it gives CASSRGQGDGYTF. Drawing the rest from reference TRBV5-6 and TRBJ1-2, the complete variable domain is DAGVTQSPTHLIKTRGQQVTLRCSPKSGHDTVSWYQQALGQGPQFIFQYYEEEERQRGNFPDRFSGHQFPNYSSELNVNALLLGDSALYLCASSRGQGDGYTFGSGTRLTVV.

This clonotype was detected a few times. This chain joins TRBV7-9 and TRBJ2-5; D is possibly TRBD2 (6 bases). This CDR3 region has 16 residues. The V gene lost 5 bases and the J gene lost 5 bases, with 21 bases spanning the gap. Per the germline V gene, CDR1 is SEHNR and CDR2 is FQNEAQ (reference sequence). The CDR3 nucleotides read TGTGCCAGCAGCCACACTAGCCGGGAAAGAGGCGAGACCCAGTACTTC. Protein product: CASSHTSRERGETQYF. Full variable domain (outside the CDR3, taken from reference TRBV7-9 and TRBJ2-5): DTGVSQNPRHKITKRGQNVTFRCDPISEHNRLYWYRQTLGQGPEFLTYFQNEAQLEKSRLLSDRFSAERPKGSFSTLEIQRTEQGDSAMYLCASSHTSRERGETQYFGPGTRLLVL.

This chain links TRBV29-1 with TRBJ2-7; 11 nucleotides match TRBD1. The V segment lost 4 bases and the J segment 7 bases; nucleotides outside the gene matches: 15. CDR3 length: 16 residues. Germline CDR1 reads SQVTM; CDR2 reads ANQGSEA. The DNA of the CDR3 is TGCAGCGTTGGTACTGCCCCCGGGACAGGGGGTCTGGAGCAGTACTTC. This gives the protein CSVGTAPGTGGLEQYF.

This clonotype was recorded at least ten times. The V gene is TRBV19, the J gene TRBJ1-5; 11 bases map to TRBD1. This CDR3 has 14 residues. The germline CDR1 and CDR2 sequences are LNHDA and SQIVND (reference sequence). Trimming cost V 10 bases and J 4 bases; bases outside gene matches: 6. The CDR3 bases are TGTGCCACCGCCGGGACAGGGGGGAATCAGCCCCAGCATTTT. It codes for CATAGTGGNQPQHF.

Judged by abundance, this clonotype is medium-sized. The J gene is TRBJ1-2, the V gene TRBV20-1; D is undetermined. Trimming took 0 bases from V and 5 from J, leaving 13 bases between them. The CDR3 has 14 residues. In germline, CDR1 is DFQATT, CDR2 SNEGSKA (reference sequence). This CDR3 is CSARDPRGYYGYTF. The CDR3 bases are TGCAGTGCTAGAGATCCCCGGGGTTATTATGGCTACACCTTC.

As for this clonotype: The junction departs from germline at one end; a sequencing error may be responsible. The chain combines TRBV18 with TRBJ2-5; 9 bases map to TRBD1. Germline V gene lookup returns CDR1 KGHSH and CDR2 LQKENI. The CDR3 spans 14 residues. CDR3 sequence reads: CANSLGTGQETQYF. In DNA form, the CDR3 reads TGTGCCAACTCACTCGGGACAGGGCAAGAGACCCAGTACTTC.

This clonotype was detected a few times. The CDR3 loop is CASSLLGGSGNTIYF. The CDR3 DNA sequence: TGTGCCAGCAGCCTACTCGGGGGTTCTGGAAACACCATATATTTT. The chain recombines TRBV9 with TRBJ1-3; D is perhaps TRBD1 (5 bases). V dropped 4 bases and J dropped 1 base, with 12 bases sitting between them. In germline, CDR1 is SGDLS, CDR2 YYNGEE. This CDR3 is built from 15 residues.

As for this clonotype: This could be a read error, since a much larger clone is one nucleotide away. The genes are TRBV4-1 and TRBJ2-3; D perhaps matches TRBD2 (5 bases). Germline assignment: CDR1 MGHRA and CDR2 YSYEKL. This CDR3 is 16 amino acids long. Trimming removed 1 base from V and 11 bases from J, with 22 bases in between. The DNA for the CDR3 is TGCGCCAGCAGCCAAGGAAGGGCAGGCTCTGGGAGTAAGCAGTATTTT. This encodes CASSQGRAGSGSKQYF.

This clonotype was counted at least ten times. The gene calls are TRBV30 and TRBJ1-1, with D hard to call. V lost 0 bases, J lost 0 bases, and 11 bases lay in between. The germline CDR1 and CDR2 sequences are GTSNPN and SVGIG (reference sequence). The CDR3 consists of 15 residues. For the CDR3, the DNA is TGTGCCTGGAGTGTAAATAGACTAATGAACACTGAAGCTTTCTTT. Its protein product is CAWSVNRLMNTEAFF.

This clonotype was found a few times. The J gene is TRBJ2-4, the V gene TRBV5-8, with no clear D. The CDR3 is 18 residues long. The germline V gene encodes CDR1 SGHTS and CDR2 YDEGEE. V was trimmed by 1 base and J by 2 bases, leaving 19 bases between them. CDR3 residues: CASSLIVRSGLTKNIQYF. The DNA for the CDR3 is TGTGCCAGCAGCTTGATAGTCCGGTCCGGGTTGACCAAAAACATTCAGTACTTC. The full variable domain, rest sourced from reference TRBV5-8 and TRBJ2-4, is EAGVTQSPTHLIKTRGQQATLRCSPISGHTSVYWYQQALGLGLQFLLWYDEGEERNRGNFPPRFSGRQFPNYSSELNVNALELEDSALYLCASSLIVRSGLTKNIQYFGAGTRLSVL.

There are a few counts of this clonotype. The V call is TRBV7-6, the J call TRBJ2-2, with a possible D match to TRBD1 (5 bases). Per the germline V gene, CDR1 is SGHVS and CDR2 is FNYEAQ. The CDR3 length is 13 residues. The V end lost 0 bases, the J end lost 7 bases, and 6 bases lay between the germline ends. The CDR3 sequence: CASSLAQGGELFF. CDR3 DNA sequence: TGTGCCAGCAGCTTAGCGCAGGGCGGGGAGCTGTTTTTT.

This clonotype was counted many times. The rearrangement joins TRBV5-6 to TRBJ2-7; D uncertain. Germline V gives CDR1 SGHDT, CDR2 YYEEEE. The CDR3 sequence is 11 residues long. Trimming pared 0 bases from V and 7 bases from J, leaving 5 bases between. The CDR3 protein is CASSLGREQYF. In DNA form, the CDR3 reads TGTGCCAGCAGCTTGGGGCGGGAGCAGTACTTC.

This clonotype has only a few counts. The chain joins TRBV12-5 to TRBJ1-2; D is undetermined. This CDR3 contains 17 residues. Trimming pared 2 bases from V and 2 bases from J, leaving 18 bases between. Germline values: CDR1 LGHNT, CDR2 FRNRAP. As DNA, the CDR3 is TGTGCTAGTGGTTTGTTCCTCGGCGGGCCTGGGAACTATGGCTACACCTTC. Its protein is CASGLFLGGPGNYGYTF. The whole variable domain, filled in from reference TRBV12-5 and TRBJ1-2, reads DARVTQTPRHKVTEMGQEVTMRCQPILGHNTVFWYRQTMMQGLELLAYFRNRAPLDDSGMPKDRFSAEMPDATLATLKIQPSEPRDSAVYFCASGLFLGGPGNYGYTFGSGTRLTVV.

The chain couples TRBV10-1 to TRBJ1-6; D is unclear. Germline V lookup: CDR1 WNHNN, CDR2 SYGVQD (reference sequence). The CDR3 sequence is 14 residues long. Trimming took 6 bases from V and 6 from J, leaving 12 bases between them. CDR3 nucleotides: TGCGCCAGCAGCGATGGGGTGGGTAATTCACCCCTCCACTTT. It yields the protein CASSDGVGNSPLHF.

This clonotype was recorded at least ten times. This rearrangement joins TRBV11-2 to TRBJ2-1, with D perhaps assigned TRBD1 or TRBD2 (5 bases each). The V gene's germline CDR1 is SGHAT and CDR2 FQNNGV. CDR3 length: 14 residues. Between the trimmed V and J ends, which lost 7 bases and 5 bases, there was a span of 15 bases. CDR3 in amino acids: CASTPVRGNNEQFF. CDR3 in DNA: TGTGCCAGCACCCCCGTGAGGGGAAACAATGAGCAGTTCTTC.

This clonotype was observed many times. The chain combines TRBV28 with TRBJ2-7; D gene unclear. The CDR3 spans 12 residues. CDR1 and CDR2 (germline): MDHEN, SYDVKM. Trimming shortened V by 1 base and J by 4 bases, and 5 bases separated the two germline ends. CDR3 bases: TGTGCCAGCAGTTTATTTGGGTACGAGCAGTACTTC. This translates into CASSLFGYEQYF.

This clonotype was picked up a small number of times. The CDR3 coding sequence is TGTGCCAGCAGTGTCGACAGGCTATACGAGCAGTACTTC. This sequence encodes CASSVDRLYEQYF. The chain has TRBV6-1 and TRBJ2-7; TRBD1 is a possible D gene (6 bases). Trimming left V 4 bases short and J 4 bases short, with 11 bases between. The CDR3 sequence is 13 residues long. The V gene's germline CDR1 is MNHNS and CDR2 SASEGT.

The table lists this clonotype with many counts. The chain combines TRBV11-2 with TRBJ2-6; 7 nucleotides line up with TRBD1. V lost 4 bases, J lost 4 bases, and 4 bases stayed unmatched. CDR3 length: 15 amino acids. Germline values: CDR1 SGHAT, CDR2 FQNNGV. CDR3: CASSYRGFGANVLTF. In DNA form, the CDR3 reads TGTGCCAGCAGCTACAGGGGTTTCGGGGCCAACGTCCTGACTTTC.

This clonotype has at least ten counts. The chain employs TRBV7-6 and TRBJ1-6; D is ambiguous. The germline V gene encodes CDR1 SGHVS and CDR2 FNYEAQ. The germline V and J ends were trimmed by 5 bases and 10 bases, with 21 bases remaining between them. This CDR3 region has 16 residues. Written as DNA, the CDR3 is TGTGCCAGCAGCCGTTCCCCCGACTCAACGGGATCACCCCTCCACTTT. Its protein product is CASSRSPDSTGSPLHF.

This clonotype showed up many times. The gene calls are TRBV9 and TRBJ2-5; 10 bases fit TRBD1. The CDR3 length is 20 residues. Looked up from germline, CDR1 is SGDLS and CDR2 is YYNGEE. V was pared by 3 bases and J by 4 bases, with 21 bases of the junction left unmatched. CDR3 in amino acids: CASSEGTNRDRGRSSETQYF. CDR3 coding DNA: TGTGCCAGCAGCGAGGGGACGAACCGGGACAGGGGTCGATCCTCAGAGACCCAGTACTTC.